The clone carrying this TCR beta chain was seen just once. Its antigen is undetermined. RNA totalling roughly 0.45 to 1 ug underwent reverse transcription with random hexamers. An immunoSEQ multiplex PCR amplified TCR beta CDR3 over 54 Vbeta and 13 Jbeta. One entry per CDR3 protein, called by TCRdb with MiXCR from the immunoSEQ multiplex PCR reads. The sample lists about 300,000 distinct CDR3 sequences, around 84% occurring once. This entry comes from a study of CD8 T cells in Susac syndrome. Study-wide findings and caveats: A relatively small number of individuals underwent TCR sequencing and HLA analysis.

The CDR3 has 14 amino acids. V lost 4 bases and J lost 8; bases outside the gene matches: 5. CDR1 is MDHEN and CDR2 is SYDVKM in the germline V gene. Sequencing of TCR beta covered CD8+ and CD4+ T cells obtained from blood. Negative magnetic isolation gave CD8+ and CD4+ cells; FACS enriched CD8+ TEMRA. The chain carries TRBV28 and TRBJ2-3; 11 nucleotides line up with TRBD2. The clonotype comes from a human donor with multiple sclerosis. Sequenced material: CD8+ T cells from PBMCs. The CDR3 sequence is CASSSLAGGGTQYF. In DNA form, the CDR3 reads TGTGCCAGCAGTTCCTTAGCGGGAGGGGGTACGCAGTATTTT.